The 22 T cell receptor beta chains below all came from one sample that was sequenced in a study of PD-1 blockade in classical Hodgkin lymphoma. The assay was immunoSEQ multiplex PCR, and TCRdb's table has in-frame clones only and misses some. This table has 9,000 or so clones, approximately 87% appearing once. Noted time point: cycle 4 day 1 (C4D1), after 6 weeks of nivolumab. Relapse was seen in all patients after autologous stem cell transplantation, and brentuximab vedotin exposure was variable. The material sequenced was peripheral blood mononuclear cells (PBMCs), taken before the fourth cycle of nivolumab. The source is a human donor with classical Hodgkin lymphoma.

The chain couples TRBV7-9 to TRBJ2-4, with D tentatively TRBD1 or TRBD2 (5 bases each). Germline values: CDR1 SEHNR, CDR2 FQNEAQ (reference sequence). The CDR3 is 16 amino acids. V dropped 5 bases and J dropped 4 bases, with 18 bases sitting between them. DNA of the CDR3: TGTGCCAGCAGCCTAGGTAGGGACGGACGAAAAAACATTCAGTACTTC. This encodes CASSLGRDGRKNIQYF.

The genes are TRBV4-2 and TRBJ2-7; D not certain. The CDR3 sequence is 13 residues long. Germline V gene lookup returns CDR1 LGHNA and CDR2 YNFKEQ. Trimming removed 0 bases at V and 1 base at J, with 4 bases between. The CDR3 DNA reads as TGTGCCAGCAGCCAAGAAGATTCCTACGAGCAGTACTTC. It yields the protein CASSQEDSYEQYF.

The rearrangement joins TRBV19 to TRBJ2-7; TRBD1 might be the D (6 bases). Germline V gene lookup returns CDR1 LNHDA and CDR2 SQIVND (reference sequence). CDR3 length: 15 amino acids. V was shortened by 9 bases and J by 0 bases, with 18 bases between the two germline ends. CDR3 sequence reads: CARHPRGGYSYEQYF. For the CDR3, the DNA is TGTGCCAGACACCCTCGAGGGGGTTACTCCTACGAGCAGTACTTC.

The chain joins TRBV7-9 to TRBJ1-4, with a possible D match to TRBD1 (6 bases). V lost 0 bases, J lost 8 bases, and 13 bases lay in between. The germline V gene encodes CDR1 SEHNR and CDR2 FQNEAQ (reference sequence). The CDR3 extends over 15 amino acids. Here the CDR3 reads CASSLAGGLGEKLFF. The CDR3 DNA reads TGTGCCAGCAGCTTAGCTGGGGGCCTCGGGGAAAAACTGTTTTTT.

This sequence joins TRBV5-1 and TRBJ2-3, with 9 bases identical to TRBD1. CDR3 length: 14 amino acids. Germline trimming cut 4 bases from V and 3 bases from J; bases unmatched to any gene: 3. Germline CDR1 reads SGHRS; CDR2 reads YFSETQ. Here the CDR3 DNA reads TGCGCCAGCAGCCCCGGGACAGGGACAGATACGCAGTATTTT. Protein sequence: CASSPGTGTDTQYF. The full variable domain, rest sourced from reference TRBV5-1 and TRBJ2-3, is KAGVTQTPRYLIKTRGQQVTLSCSPISGHRSVSWYQQTPGQGLQFLFEYFSETQRNKGNFPGRFSGRQFSNSRSEMNVSTLELGDSALYLCASSPGTGTDTQYFGPGTRLTVL.

This CDR3 is CASSTGTGVDEQFF. The CDR3 DNA follows: TGTGCCAGTAGTACCGGGACAGGGGTGGATGAGCAGTTCTTC. The chain links TRBV19 to TRBJ2-1; 10 nucleotides line up with TRBD1. V lost 4 bases to trimming and J lost 8 bases; unmatched junction nucleotides: 5. CDR3 length: 14 residues. Germline CDR1 is LNHDA and CDR2 is SQIVND (reference sequence).

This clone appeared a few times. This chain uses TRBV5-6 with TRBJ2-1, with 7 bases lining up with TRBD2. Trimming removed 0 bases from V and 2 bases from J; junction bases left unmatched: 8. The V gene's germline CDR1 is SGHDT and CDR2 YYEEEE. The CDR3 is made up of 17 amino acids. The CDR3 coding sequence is TGTGCCAGCAGCTTGGGGTTCTCTAGCGGAACCTACAATGAGCAGTTCTTC. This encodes CASSLGFSSGTYNEQFF.

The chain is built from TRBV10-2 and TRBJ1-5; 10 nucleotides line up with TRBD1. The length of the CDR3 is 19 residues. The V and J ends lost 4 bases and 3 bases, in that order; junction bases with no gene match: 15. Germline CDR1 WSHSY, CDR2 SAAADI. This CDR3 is CASSVPGTGALITNQPQHF. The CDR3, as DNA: TGCGCCAGCAGTGTTCCCGGGACAGGGGCGTTAATTACCAATCAGCCCCAGCATTTT.

CDR3 sequence (DNA): TGTGCCAGCTGTATAGCAACCCAAGAGACCCAGTACTTC. Residues: CASCIATQETQYF. The V and J genes are TRBV28 and TRBJ2-5; D gene ambiguous. V lost 8 bases and J lost 1, with 11 bases in between. The germline V gene encodes CDR1 MDHEN and CDR2 SYDVKM. This CDR3 comprises 13 residues.

CDR3 amino acids: CASSLGSGYEQYF. CDR3 in DNA: TGTGCCAGCAGCTTAGGCTCAGGCTACGAGCAGTACTTC. V usage is TRBV7-2 and J usage is TRBJ2-7; D remains ambiguous. Germline V gene data show CDR1 as SGHTA and CDR2 as FQGNSA. Trimming took 1 base from V and 3 from J, leaving 7 bases between them. CDR3 length: 13 residues. The whole variable domain, filled in from reference TRBV7-2 and TRBJ2-7, reads GAGVSQSPSNKVTEKGKDVELRCDPISGHTALYWYRQSLGQGLEFLIYFQGNSAPDKSGLPSDRFSAERTGGSVSTLTIQRTQQEDSAVYLCASSLGSGYEQYFGPGTRLTVT.

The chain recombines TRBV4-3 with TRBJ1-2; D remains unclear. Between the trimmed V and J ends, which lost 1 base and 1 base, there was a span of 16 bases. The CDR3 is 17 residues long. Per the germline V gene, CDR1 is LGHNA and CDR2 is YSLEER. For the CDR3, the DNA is TGCGCCAGCAGCCAAGGGTTTTTGGAAGGGTTTAACTATGGCTACACCTTC. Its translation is CASSQGFLEGFNYGYTF.

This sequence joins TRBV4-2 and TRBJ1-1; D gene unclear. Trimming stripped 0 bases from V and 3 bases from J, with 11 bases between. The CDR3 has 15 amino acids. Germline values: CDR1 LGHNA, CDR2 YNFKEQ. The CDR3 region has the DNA TGTGCCAGCAGCCAAGATAAGCCGGTAGACACTGAAGCTTTCTTT. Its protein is CASSQDKPVDTEAFF.

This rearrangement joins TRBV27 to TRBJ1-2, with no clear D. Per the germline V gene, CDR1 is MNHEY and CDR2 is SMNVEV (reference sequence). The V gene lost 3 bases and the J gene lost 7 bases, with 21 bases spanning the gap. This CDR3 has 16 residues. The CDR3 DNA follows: TGTGCCAGCAGTTTTATCGGGATTGAGGGTACCGCTGGCTACACCTTC. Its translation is CASSFIGIEGTAGYTF.

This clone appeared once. The chain's CDR3 is CASSSPYEQYF. The DNA for the CDR3 is TGTGCCAGCAGCTCCCCCTACGAGCAGTACTTC. The V call is TRBV5-8, the J call TRBJ2-7, with D unresolved. The CDR3 sequence is 11 residues long. Between the trimmed V and J ends, which lost 3 bases and 2 bases, there was a span of 3 bases. CDR1 SGHTS and CDR2 YDEGEE come from the germline V gene.

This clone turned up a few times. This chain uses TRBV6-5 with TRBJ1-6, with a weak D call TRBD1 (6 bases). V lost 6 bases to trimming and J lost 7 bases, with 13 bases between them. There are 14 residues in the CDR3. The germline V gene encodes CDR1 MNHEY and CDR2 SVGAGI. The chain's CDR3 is CASREGQGNSPLHF. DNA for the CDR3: TGTGCCAGCAGGGAGGGGCAGGGGAATTCACCCCTCCACTTT.

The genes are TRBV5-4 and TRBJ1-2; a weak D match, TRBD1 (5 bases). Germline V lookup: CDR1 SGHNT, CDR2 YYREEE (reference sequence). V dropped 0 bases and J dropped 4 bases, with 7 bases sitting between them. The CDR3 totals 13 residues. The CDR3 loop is CASSLGDGYGYTF. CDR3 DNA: TGTGCCAGCAGCTTGGGGGACGGCTATGGCTACACCTTC.

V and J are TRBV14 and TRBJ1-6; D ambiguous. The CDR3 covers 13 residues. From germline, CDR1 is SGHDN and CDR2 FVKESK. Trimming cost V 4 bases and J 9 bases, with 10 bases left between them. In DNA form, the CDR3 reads TGTGCCAGCAGCCCTCAAGAGATTTCACCCCTCCACTTT. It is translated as CASSPQEISPLHF.

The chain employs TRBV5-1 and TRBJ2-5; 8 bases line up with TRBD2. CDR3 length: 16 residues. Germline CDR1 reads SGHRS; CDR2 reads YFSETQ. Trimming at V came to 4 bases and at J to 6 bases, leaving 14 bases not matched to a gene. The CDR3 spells CASSLARAGDGQTQYF. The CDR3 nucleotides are TGCGCCAGCAGCCTTGCAAGAGCGGGGGACGGGCAGACCCAGTACTTC.

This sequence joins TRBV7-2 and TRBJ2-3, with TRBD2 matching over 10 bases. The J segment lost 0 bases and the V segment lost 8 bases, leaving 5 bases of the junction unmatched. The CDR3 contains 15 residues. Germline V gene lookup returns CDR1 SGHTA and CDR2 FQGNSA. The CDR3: CASGGLAVSTDTQYF. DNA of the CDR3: TGTGCCAGCGGCGGACTAGCGGTCAGCACAGATACGCAGTATTTT. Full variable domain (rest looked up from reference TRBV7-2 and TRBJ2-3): GAGVSQSPSNKVTEKGKDVELRCDPISGHTALYWYRQSLGQGLEFLIYFQGNSAPDKSGLPSDRFSAERTGGSVSTLTIQRTQQEDSAVYLCASGGLAVSTDTQYFGPGTRLTVL.

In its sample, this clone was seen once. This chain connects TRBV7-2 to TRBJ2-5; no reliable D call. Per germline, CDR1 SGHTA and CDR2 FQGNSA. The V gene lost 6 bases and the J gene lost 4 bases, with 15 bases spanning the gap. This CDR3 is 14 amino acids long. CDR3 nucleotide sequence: TGTGCCAGCAGAAAAGGCGTAGTCGGAGAGACCCAGTACTTC. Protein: CASRKGVVGETQYF.

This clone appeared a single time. CDR3 sequence (DNA): TGCGCCAGCAGCCAAGAAACAGGGGGTAATTCACCCCTCCACTTT. This sequence encodes CASSQETGGNSPLHF. This chain connects TRBV4-3 to TRBJ1-6, with 8 bases identical to TRBD1. This CDR3 spans 15 amino acids. J gave up 6 bases and V 0 bases, and 1 base lay outside the gene matches. Per the germline V gene, CDR1 is LGHNA and CDR2 is YSLEER.

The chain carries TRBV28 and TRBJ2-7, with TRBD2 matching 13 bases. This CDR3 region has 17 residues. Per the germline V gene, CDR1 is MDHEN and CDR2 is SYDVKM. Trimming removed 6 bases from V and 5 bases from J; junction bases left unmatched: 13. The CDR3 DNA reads TGTGCCAGCAGCCCTGGGACTAGCGGGGACCTGGGGGACGAGCAGTACTTC. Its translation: CASSPGTSGDLGDEQYF.